This passage covers 23 T cell receptor beta chains from one sample sequenced in a study of blood T cell repertoires in COVID-19. Some clones are missing from TCRdb's copy, which holds only in-frame ones; the method was immunoSEQ multiplex PCR. The table lists more than 85,000 clones, 70% to 90% of them singletons. The specimen was peripheral blood. The receptors shown here come from a man aged 50 to 59 with active COVID-19.

This chain connects TRBV3-1 (or the pseudogene TRBV3-2) to TRBJ2-2; the match to TRBD2 covers 13 bases. CDR3 length: 17 amino acids. J was trimmed by 4 bases and V by 4 bases; bases with no gene match: 6. CDR1 is LGHDT, CDR2 YNNKEL, per germline (reference sequence). CDR3 amino acids: CASSPKLAGGLTGELFF. CDR3 coding DNA: TGTGCCAGCAGCCCAAAACTAGCGGGGGGGCTCACCGGGGAGCTGTTTTTT.

The J gene is TRBJ2-3, the V gene TRBV18, with 13 bases identical to TRBD2. This CDR3 has 15 residues. The V gene's germline CDR1 is KGHSH and CDR2 LQKENI. V lost 3 bases and J lost 3; bases outside the gene matches: 0. In DNA form, the CDR3 reads TGTGCCAGCTCACCGGGACTAGCGGGGACAGATACGCAGTATTTT. Its protein product is CASSPGLAGTDTQYF.

This clone was seen just once. This sequence joins TRBV6-2 or TRBV6-3 and TRBJ1-2; D may be TRBD1 (5 bases). Trimming cost V 0 bases and J 6 bases, with 11 bases left between them. This CDR3 has 14 amino acids. Germline V lookup: CDR1 MNHEY, CDR2 SVGEGT. This CDR3 reads CASSYSPGVDGYTF. Written as DNA, the CDR3 is TGTGCCAGCAGTTACTCCCCGGGGGTCGATGGCTACACCTTC.

V and J are TRBV2 and TRBJ2-3, with D unclear. V lost 5 bases and J 5 bases, leaving 20 bases between the germline ends. Germline values: CDR1 SNHLY, CDR2 FYNNEI. The CDR3 loop spans 16 amino acids. The CDR3 region has the DNA TGTGCCAGCAGTTGGCCCCCGGATCCTAGTTTAGATACGCAGTATTTT. This codes for CASSWPPDPSLDTQYF.

V and J are TRBV11-2 and TRBJ1-1; no reliable D call. CDR3 length: 16 residues. V was cut by 5 bases and J by 1 base, with 17 bases left in between. Germline CDR1 reads SGHAT; CDR2 reads FQNNGV. CDR3 sequence reads: CASSPQHLRRNTEAFF. As DNA, the CDR3 is TGTGCCAGCAGCCCTCAGCACCTCCGGAGGAACACTGAAGCTTTCTTT.

This rearrangement joins TRBV19 to TRBJ1-1; 7 bases map to TRBD1. Trimming removed 5 bases from V and 5 bases from J; junction bases left unmatched: 11. The germline gives CDR1 LNHDA, CDR2 SQIVND (reference sequence). CDR3 length equals 15 residues. The CDR3 DNA sequence: TGTGCCAGTAGTCCCAGACAGGGAGTAGAGACTGAAGCTTTCTTT. Amino acid sequence: CASSPRQGVETEAFF.

The chain uses TRBV4-2 and TRBJ1-1; D call uncertain. V was shortened by 1 base and J by 3 bases, with 9 bases between the two germline ends. CDR3 length: 14 amino acids. The germline CDR1 and CDR2 sequences are LGHNA and YNFKEQ. The CDR3 here is CASSQGGVDTEAFF. The DNA for the CDR3 is TGTGCCAGCAGCCAAGGCGGAGTGGACACTGAAGCTTTCTTT.

The chain combines TRBV11-2 with TRBJ2-3; D unresolved. The CDR3 spans 12 residues. V was trimmed by 1 base and J by 7 bases, leaving 6 bases between them. Looked up from germline, CDR1 is SGHAT and CDR2 is FQNNGV. CDR3 coding DNA: TGTGCCAGCAGCTTAGGGGCTTATACGCAGTATTTT. It encodes CASSLGAYTQYF. The complete variable domain, with remaining parts taken from reference TRBV11-2 and TRBJ2-3, reads EAGVAQSPRYKIIEKRQSVAFWCNPISGHATLYWYQQILGQGPKLLIQFQNNGVVDDSQLPKDRFSAERLKGVDSTLKIQPAKLEDSAVYLCASSLGAYTQYFGPGTRLTVL.

The CDR3 nucleotides read TGTGCCAGCAGCTTAGTAGGTGGGGCGGCCTACAATGAGCAGTTCTTC. As protein: CASSLVGGAAYNEQFF. The V and J genes are TRBV7-2 and TRBJ2-1, with D tentatively TRBD1 (5 bases). V dropped 1 base and J dropped 2 bases, with 12 bases sitting between them. The CDR3 is 16 residues long. From germline, CDR1 is SGHTA and CDR2 FQGNSA.

CDR3 DNA sequence: TGTGCCAGCAGCTTGGGAGCGGGGGAAAGCTCCTACGAGCAGTACTTC. As protein: CASSLGAGESSYEQYF. The gene calls are TRBV5-4 and TRBJ2-7, with 8 bases aligning to TRBD2. This CDR3 is built from 16 residues. V lost 0 bases and J lost 0; bases outside the gene matches: 5. Germline V CDR1 and CDR2: SGHNT, YYREEE (reference sequence). Complete variable domain (other parts from reference TRBV5-4 and TRBJ2-7): ETGVTQSPTHLIKTRGQQVTLRCSSQSGHNTVSWYQQALGQGPQFIFQYYREEENGRGNFPPRFSGLQFPNYSSELNVNALELDDSALYLCASSLGAGESSYEQYFGPGTRLTVT.

The chain couples TRBV7-9 to TRBJ1-2; 9 bases are shared with TRBD1. This CDR3 is built from 15 residues. Germline values: CDR1 SEHNR, CDR2 FQNEAQ (reference sequence). Trimming removed 5 bases from V and 8 bases from J; junction bases left unmatched: 12. CDR3 nucleotides: TGTGCCAGCAGCGCAATGGACAGGGGCCAGGGGGGCTACACCTTC. Protein product: CASSAMDRGQGGYTF.

The chain has TRBV9 and TRBJ2-7; D not certain. Germline CDR1 and CDR2: SGDLS and YYNGEE. V was cut by 0 bases and J by 0 bases, with 7 bases left in between. This CDR3 region has 14 residues. DNA of the CDR3: TGTGCCAGCAGCGTAGGACTTTCCTCCTACGAGCAGTACTTC. Protein sequence: CASSVGLSSYEQYF.

The V call is TRBV2, the J call TRBJ2-1, with 7 bases aligning to TRBD2. In germline, CDR1 is SNHLY, CDR2 FYNNEI. V lost 0 bases, J lost 2 bases, and 13 bases stayed unmatched. The CDR3 contains 19 residues. CDR3 sequence reads: CASSEATWASGVTYNEQFF. CDR3 coding DNA: TGTGCCAGCAGTGAAGCAACTTGGGCTAGCGGAGTAACCTACAATGAGCAGTTCTTC. The full variable domain, in which reference TRBV2 and TRBJ2-1 provide the parts outside the CDR3, is EPEVTQTPSHQVTQMGQEVILRCVPISNHLYFYWYRQILGQKVEFLVSFYNNEISEKSEIFDDQFSVERPDGSNFTLKIRSTKLEDSAMYFCASSEATWASGVTYNEQFFGPGTRLTVL.

The chain links TRBV12-3 or TRBV12-4 to TRBJ1-5, with D hard to call. V lost 5 bases to trimming and J lost 4 bases, with 3 bases between them. This CDR3 spans 11 amino acids. The CDR3 DNA sequence: TGTGCCAGCAGTCAAAATCAGCCCCAGCATTTT. It is translated as CASSQNQPQHF.

The sample holds a few counts of this clone. This chain connects TRBV4-2 to TRBJ2-7; TRBD1 matches 7 bases. The trim removed 1 base at V and 2 bases at J, leaving 5 bases unmatched. In germline, CDR1 is LGHNA, CDR2 YNFKEQ. The CDR3 has 15 amino acids. The CDR3: CASSQAGTAPYEQYF. The CDR3 bases are TGTGCCAGCAGCCAAGCCGGGACAGCTCCCTACGAGCAGTACTTC.

The chain is built from TRBV12-3 or TRBV12-4 and TRBJ2-1; D possibly corresponds to TRBD2 (6 bases). Trimming stripped 8 bases from V and 14 bases from J, with 22 bases between. CDR3 size: 13 residues. Here the CDR3 DNA reads TGTGCCAGCTCAGGACGTCTGGACTATTCTGAGTTCTTC. As protein: CASSGRLDYSEFF.

This chain connects TRBV9 to TRBJ2-1; perhaps TRBD2 as D (7 bases). Trimming removed 0 bases from V and 4 bases from J, with 17 bases in between. Germline lookup yields CDR1 SGDLS and CDR2 YYNGEE. This CDR3 spans 17 amino acids. CDR3 residues: CASSVVSGRGAYNEQFF. In DNA, the CDR3 is TGTGCCAGCAGCGTAGTAAGTGGGAGGGGGGCATACAATGAGCAGTTCTTC.

The chain combines TRBV30 with TRBJ1-2; no reliable D call. Germline values: CDR1 GTSNPN, CDR2 SVGIG (reference sequence). V lost 3 bases and J lost 4, with 12 bases in between. The CDR3 length is 13 residues. This CDR3 is CAWSYGSIYGYTF. DNA of the CDR3: TGTGCCTGGAGCTACGGGAGCATCTATGGCTACACCTTC. The variable domain in full, completed from reference TRBV30 and TRBJ1-2, reads SQTIHQWPATLVQPVGSPLSLECTVEGTSNPNLYWYRQAAGRGLQLLFYSVGIGQISSEVPQNLSASRPQDRQFILSSKKLLLSDSGFYLCAWSYGSIYGYTFGSGTRLTVV.

CDR3 sequence reads: CASNRQGANSPLHF. The CDR3 nucleotides read TGTGCCAGCAATCGACAGGGAGCTAATTCACCCCTCCACTTT. The rearrangement uses TRBV2 and TRBJ1-6; 7 positions agree with TRBD1. Per germline, CDR1 SNHLY and CDR2 FYNNEI. Unmatched junction bases numbered 6, after V lost 7 bases and J lost 6 bases. The CDR3 is 14 amino acids.

The chain links TRBV3-1 (or the pseudogene TRBV3-2) to TRBJ2-7; TRBD2 aligns across 11 bases. Germline loops: CDR1 LGHDT, CDR2 YNNKEL (reference sequence). The CDR3 contains 16 residues. V dropped 5 bases and J dropped 5; count of bases not matched to a gene: 11. The CDR3 bases are TGTGCCAGCAGCTACGCACTAGCGGGGGTTTCGGACGAGCAGTACTTC. Its translation is CASSYALAGVSDEQYF.

This chain connects TRBV18 to TRBJ1-2; maybe TRBD1 (5 bases). The CDR3 contains 13 residues. Trimming cost V 0 bases and J 7 bases, with 9 bases left between them. In germline, CDR1 is KGHSH, CDR2 LQKENI. CDR3 sequence: CASSPPGQTGYTF. CDR3 DNA: TGTGCCAGCTCACCACCGGGGCAGACTGGCTACACCTTC.

The chain is built from TRBV15 and TRBJ2-5, with 14 bases that match TRBD2. V gave up 6 bases and J gave up 6 bases; unmatched junction bases: 3. In germline, CDR1 is LNHNV, CDR2 YYDKDF (reference sequence). The CDR3 extends over 14 amino acids. The CDR3 is CATRTSGGVKTQYF. The DNA for the CDR3 is TGTGCCACCAGGACTAGCGGGGGGGTAAAGACCCAGTACTTC.

This chain uses TRBV29-1 with TRBJ2-1; D is uncertain. Deletions cut 3 bases from V and 6 bases from J, with 6 bases between. Germline V gene sequence: CDR1 SQVTM, CDR2 ANQGSEA. The CDR3 totals 11 residues. CDR3 DNA sequence: TGCAGCGTTGATCGTCCCAATGAGCAGTTCTTC. Residues: CSVDRPNEQFF.